These 8 T cell receptor beta chains originate from one sample sequenced in a study of T-cell reconstitution after alpha-beta-depleted transplantation in children. Unique molecular identifiers were used to barcode this TCRbeta library. TCRdb itself ran the PCR reads through MiXCR, one entry per CDR3 protein. The table shows approximately 230,000 distinct CDR3 sequences, with over 20% occurring only once. The material was PBMCs, obtained before TCRalphabeta/CD19-depleted stem cell transplant. The receptors stem from a girl aged 2-10 years with Fanconi anemia, due to receive a stem cell transplant.

This clonotype was seen at least ten times. CDR3 DNA: TGCAGCGACCTAGCGGGGACTACATACAATGAGCAGTTCTTC. Amino acids: CSDLAGTTYNEQFF. V and J are TRBV29-1 and TRBJ2-1; 9 bases fit TRBD2. V shed 7 bases and J 4 bases; nucleotides not matched to a gene: 8. The CDR3 runs 14 residues. Germline assignment: CDR1 SQVTM and CDR2 ANQGSEA.

This chain links TRBV29-1 with TRBJ2-1; a weak D match, TRBD1 (5 bases). The V end was cut by 4 bases, the J end by 6 bases, with 13 bases between. CDR3 size: 13 residues. Germline V gene sequence: CDR1 SQVTM, CDR2 ANQGSEA. The CDR3 region is CSVGVSRGNEQFF. DNA of the CDR3: TGCAGCGTTGGAGTGAGTAGGGGCAATGAGCAGTTCTTC.

This clonotype occurred a few times. The chain is built from TRBV10-3 and TRBJ2-3; D gene uncertain. Trimming left V 4 bases short and J 1 base short, with 15 bases between. The CDR3 is 16 residues long. From germline, CDR1 is ENHRY and CDR2 SYGVKD. CDR3 protein: CAISARSGRGTDTQYF. CDR3 nucleotides: TGTGCCATCAGTGCCCGCTCCGGTCGTGGCACAGATACGCAGTATTTT.

This clonotype showed up many times. The chain employs TRBV29-1 and TRBJ2-1; 11 positions match TRBD2. Germline V gene data show CDR1 as SQVTM and CDR2 as ANQGSEA. The CDR3 has 15 residues. The V gene end was trimmed by 2 bases and the J gene end by 4 bases; junction bases not matched to a gene: 4. The DNA of the CDR3 is TGCAGCGTTGAACCCGGGACTAGCGGATACAATGAGCAGTTCTTC. Residues: CSVEPGTSGYNEQFF.

DNA of the CDR3: TGTGCCAGCAGTTTATTAACAGGCCTCTACGAGCAGTACTTC. Amino acids: CASSLLTGLYEQYF. The chain has TRBV28 and TRBJ2-7; maybe TRBD1 (5 bases). The CDR3 runs 14 residues. Trimming pared 1 base from V and 3 bases from J, leaving 10 bases between. The V gene's germline CDR1 is MDHEN and CDR2 SYDVKM.

This clonotype was picked up a small number of times. The chain has TRBV7-3 and TRBJ2-3; 8 bases are shared with TRBD2. This CDR3 contains 16 residues. Germline CDR1 SGHTA, CDR2 FQGTGA. V dropped 5 bases and J dropped 6; count of bases not matched to a gene: 13. The CDR3 loop is CASSPQGLASLDTQYF. The CDR3 bases are TGTGCCAGCAGCCCCCAAGGACTAGCTTCGTTGGATACGCAGTATTTT.

The rearrangement uses TRBV29-1 and TRBJ2-5; 7 bases match TRBD2. Germline V gene sequence: CDR1 SQVTM, CDR2 ANQGSEA. The CDR3 is 14 amino acids. The J segment lost 7 bases and the V segment lost 1 base, leaving 9 bases of the junction unmatched. CDR3 bases: TGCAGCGTTGAAGTCGGACTAGGAGTAGGGACCCAGTACTTC. It yields the protein CSVEVGLGVGTQYF.

The chain recombines TRBV27 with TRBJ2-6, with TRBD1 matching over 8 bases. The CDR3 is 15 amino acids. Germline values: CDR1 MNHEY, CDR2 SMNVEV (reference sequence). The J segment lost 0 bases and the V segment lost 10 bases, leaving 5 bases of the junction unmatched. This chain's CDR3 is CATATGDSGANVLTF. As DNA, the CDR3 is TGTGCCACCGCGACAGGGGACTCTGGGGCCAACGTCCTGACTTTC.